This T cell receptor beta chain stems from a study of cytomegalovirus exposure and HLA in healthy donors. The sample holds one count of this clone. The germline gives CDR1 SQVTM, CDR2 ANQGSEA. This CDR3 is built from 14 residues. Profiling relied on immunoSEQ multiplex PCR, and the TCRdb table lists in-frame clones only, not all of them. The data hold roughly 47,000 clones, with 93% observed a single time. The sequencing sample was made of PBMCs. The sequence was collected from a woman in her late teens or twenties in good health and CMV-seronegative. The rearrangement uses TRBV29-1 and TRBJ1-1; possibly TRBD1 for D (5 bases). The CDR3 DNA reads TGCAGTTACCAAAAGGACACCGACATGACTGAAGCTTTCTTT. This translates into CSYQKDTDMTEAFF. The variable domain in full, completed from reference TRBV29-1 and TRBJ1-1, reads SAVISQKPSRDICQRGTSLTIQCQVDSQVTMMFWYRQQPGQSLTLIATANQGSEATYESGFVIDKFPISRPNLTFSTLTVSNMSPEDSSIYLCSYQKDTDMTEAFFGQGTRLTVV.